These 26 T cell receptor beta chains were sequenced from one sample in a study of T-cell reconstitution after alpha-beta-depleted transplantation in children. Unique molecular identifiers were built into the TCRbeta library. TCRdb independently ran MiXCR on the PCR reads; one entry per CDR3 protein. The sample lists about 120,000 distinct CDR3 sequences; more than 20% were seen once. This specimen consisted of PBMCs, mostly from graft donor cells, obtained 180 days after TCRalphabeta/CD19-depleted stem cell transplant. Every receptor here comes from a male patient between 2 and 10 years old who had a stem cell transplant for chronic granulomatous disease, so the T cells may come from the graft donor.

This clonotype has a single count. The V and J genes are TRBV5-6 and TRBJ2-1, with D perhaps TRBD2 (6 bases). With 4 bases removed from V and 4 bases from J, the gap between germline ends came to 15 bases. The CDR3 extends over 15 amino acids. Per germline, CDR1 SGHDT and CDR2 YYEEEE. DNA for the CDR3: TGTGCCAGCAGCACGCTAGCGCGGCCTTACAATGAGCAGTTCTTC. It yields the protein CASSTLARPYNEQFF.

This clonotype was found a few times. The chain joins TRBV12-3 or TRBV12-4 to TRBJ2-1, with D possibly being TRBD1 (6 bases). The V and J ends lost 6 bases and 4 bases respectively, with 7 bases between them. The CDR3 is 12 amino acids. The CDR3 DNA is TGTGCCAGCAGGGACAGATACAATGAGCAGTTCTTC. Translated, it gives CASRDRYNEQFF.

The J gene is TRBJ2-2, the V gene TRBV20-1; 7 bases are shared with TRBD2. CDR3 size: 14 residues. Germline values: CDR1 DFQATT, CDR2 SNEGSKA (reference sequence). The V gene end was trimmed by 3 bases and the J gene end by 4 bases; junction bases not matched to a gene: 5. Written as DNA, the CDR3 is TGCAGTGCTAGTGTCCTAGCGGCCACCGGGGAGCTGTTTTTT. As protein: CSASVLAATGELFF.

J is TRBJ2-1 and V is TRBV9; D not resolved. V lost 0 bases and J lost 0, with 13 bases in between. Germline V lookup: CDR1 SGDLS, CDR2 YYNGEE. This CDR3 is 17 amino acids long. Here the CDR3 DNA reads TGTGCCAGCAGCGTAGGGGGTAGCCCGGGCTCCTACAATGAGCAGTTCTTC. This encodes CASSVGGSPGSYNEQFF.

The chain carries TRBV24-1 and TRBJ2-3; TRBD1 matches at 9 bases. The CDR3 has 16 amino acids. Germline-derived CDR1 and CDR2 are KGHDR and SFDVKD. The V segment lost 0 bases and the J segment 6 bases; nucleotides outside the gene matches: 6. The CDR3 DNA follows: TGTGCCACCAGTGATTTGTCGACAGGGGGAGTGGATACGCAGTATTTT. Protein product: CATSDLSTGGVDTQYF.

In the case of this clonotype: One end of the junction fails to match germline, which may point to a read error. The genes are TRBV6-6 and TRBJ1-1; D remains unclear. This CDR3 region has 13 residues. Germline-derived CDR1 and CDR2 are MNHNY and SVGAGI (reference sequence). CDR3 DNA: TGTGCCAGCAGTCACTCTCCCCAGTTAGGTGCTTTCTTC. This translates into CASSHSPQLGAFF.

There are many counts of this clonotype. This rearrangement joins TRBV12-3 or TRBV12-4 to TRBJ2-5; a possible D gene is TRBD2 (5 bases). Trimming removed 9 bases from V and 5 bases from J, with 16 bases in between. The CDR3 has 13 amino acids. CDR3 nucleotides: TGTGCCAGTCAGCCCACTAGTGAGGAGACCCAGTACTTC. Translation gives CASQPTSEETQYF.

The V gene is TRBV1, the J gene TRBJ2-5; the DNA was not used to check the table's D call, TRBD2. TRBV1 is deemed a pseudogene. CDR3 length equals 15 residues. CDR3 in DNA: TGCACCAGCATAAGGTTCCTAGCGGGTCAAGAGACCCAGTACTTC. This codes for CTSIRFLAGQETQYF.

The chain uses TRBV20-1 and TRBJ2-3; D remains unclear. The CDR3 is made up of 13 amino acids. Per the germline V gene, CDR1 is DFQATT and CDR2 is SNEGSKA (reference sequence). Trimming took 8 bases from V and 0 from J, leaving 12 bases between them. CDR3: CSTTSPSTDTQYF. The CDR3 bases are TGCAGTACGACATCCCCTAGCACAGATACGCAGTATTTT.

This sequence joins TRBV28 and TRBJ1-2; D not certain. Germline CDR1 is MDHEN and CDR2 is SYDVKM. The CDR3 spans 13 residues. V shed 1 base and J shed 2 bases, with 5 bases lying between them. CDR3 sequence (DNA): TGTGCCAGCAGTTTATTGGGGAACTATGGCTACACCTTC. Amino acids: CASSLLGNYGYTF.

This clonotype was observed at least ten times. The chain links TRBV20-1 to TRBJ2-1; D unclear. The V end lost 2 bases, the J end lost 5 bases, and 13 bases lay between the germline ends. Germline-derived CDR1 and CDR2 are DFQATT and SNEGSKA (reference sequence). CDR3 length equals 14 residues. CDR3 sequence (DNA): TGCAGTGCTAGAACCCCTAGACGGAACAATGAGCAGTTCTTC. Its translation is CSARTPRRNNEQFF.

This clonotype was recorded a few times. This rearrangement joins TRBV5-1 to TRBJ2-7, with D tentatively TRBD1 or TRBD2 (5 bases each). The CDR3 contains 15 residues. Germline V gene data show CDR1 as SGHRS and CDR2 as YFSETQ. Trimming stripped 3 bases from V and 6 bases from J, with 19 bases between. Here the CDR3 DNA reads TGCGCCAGCAGCTCCGGGACCCCCTCCTTGGGCGAGCAGTACTTC. This translates into CASSSGTPSLGEQYF.

There are many counts of this clonotype. CDR3 sequence: CASSSGGSGGTDTQYF. In DNA form, the CDR3 reads TGTGCCAGCAGTTCCGGGGGAAGCGGGGGCACAGATACGCAGTATTTT. The chain carries TRBV12-3 or TRBV12-4 and TRBJ2-3; 7 bases are shared with TRBD2. J lost 1 base, V lost 4 bases, and 8 bases had no gene match. This CDR3 is 16 amino acids long.

The genes are TRBV10-3 and TRBJ2-5; no firm D call. This CDR3 is 14 amino acids long. With 4 bases removed from V and 6 bases from J, the gap between germline ends came to 15 bases. The germline V gene encodes CDR1 ENHRY and CDR2 SYGVKD. Written as DNA, the CDR3 is TGTGCCATCAGTGTGGTAGGCTCAGAGAAGACCCAGTACTTC. Protein product: CAISVVGSEKTQYF.

This clonotype was recorded at least ten times. V gene TRBV12-3 or TRBV12-4 combines with J gene TRBJ2-7; the D call may be TRBD1 or TRBD2 (5 bases each). This CDR3 has 15 residues. V gave up 6 bases and J gave up 4 bases, with 19 bases separating them. The CDR3 nucleotides read TGTGCCAGCAGCTACCTTTCGGCAGGGAGTTACGAGCAGTACTTC. It yields the protein CASSYLSAGSYEQYF.

This chain links TRBV12-3 or TRBV12-4 with TRBJ2-1; 10 bases align to TRBD1. Trimming cost V 7 bases and J 2 bases; bases outside gene matches: 8. The CDR3 covers 16 residues. The DNA for the CDR3 is TGTGCCAGCACGCCCCCGGGACAGGGGACCTACAATGAGCAGTTCTTC. Amino acid sequence: CASTPPGQGTYNEQFF.

The chain combines TRBV12-3 or TRBV12-4 with TRBJ2-7; D may be TRBD1 (5 bases). The CDR3 totals 16 residues. V was shortened by 0 bases and J by 1 base, with 13 bases between the two germline ends. CDR3 sequence reads: CASSLAVGLKSYEQYF. The CDR3 nucleotides read TGTGCCAGCAGTTTAGCGGTGGGGCTTAAGTCCTACGAGCAGTACTTC.

The V call is TRBV27, the J call TRBJ2-3, with D possibly being TRBD1 (6 bases). Per the germline V gene, CDR1 is MNHEY and CDR2 is SMNVEV (reference sequence). V was shortened by 6 bases and J by 0 bases, with 19 bases between the two germline ends. The CDR3 runs 17 residues. The CDR3 nucleotides are TGTGCCAGCAGAGAACAAACAGGGTACGGTAGCACAGATACGCAGTATTTT. The encoded protein is CASREQTGYGSTDTQYF.

There are many counts of this clonotype. The chain is built from TRBV7-2 and TRBJ2-5, with no clear D. V was trimmed by 5 bases and J by 5 bases, leaving 15 bases between them. CDR1 is SGHTA, CDR2 FQGNSA, per germline. This CDR3 comprises 14 residues. The CDR3: CASSNKLGSETQYF. The CDR3 bases are TGTGCCAGCAGCAATAAATTGGGTAGCGAGACCCAGTACTTC. Using reference TRBV7-2 and TRBJ2-5 for the parts outside the CDR3, the full variable domain is GAGVSQSPSNKVTEKGKDVELRCDPISGHTALYWYRQSLGQGLEFLIYFQGNSAPDKSGLPSDRFSAERTGGSVSTLTIQRTQQEDSAVYLCASSNKLGSETQYFGPGTRLLVL.

This clonotype was recorded at least ten times. The J gene is TRBJ2-1, the V gene TRBV20-1; D gene unclear. The CDR3 sequence is 14 residues long. V shed 1 base and J shed 6 bases, with 13 bases lying between them. The germline gives CDR1 DFQATT, CDR2 SNEGSKA (reference sequence). Here the CDR3 DNA reads TGCAGTGCTAGAGTTTATGGGGATAGCAATGAGCAGTTCTTC. Protein sequence: CSARVYGDSNEQFF.

This clonotype was detected ten times or more. J is TRBJ2-3 and V is TRBV12-3 or TRBV12-4; TRBD2 aligns across 10 bases. This CDR3 contains 14 residues. V dropped 4 bases and J dropped 4; count of bases not matched to a gene: 2. This CDR3 is CASSSGTSADTQYF. In nucleotides, the CDR3 is TGTGCCAGCAGTTCCGGGACTAGCGCAGATACGCAGTATTTT.

The chain recombines TRBV7-2 with TRBJ2-1; D could derive from TRBD1 or TRBD2 (5 bases each). The CDR3 extends over 15 amino acids. Germline lookup yields CDR1 SGHTA and CDR2 FQGNSA. Trimming took off 4 bases at V and 4 bases at J, with 14 bases between the two ends. The CDR3 coding sequence is TGTGCCAGCAGCTCACGGGGCAGAGAGTACAATGAGCAGTTCTTC. Its translation is CASSSRGREYNEQFF.

At least ten counts were recorded for this clonotype. J is TRBJ2-7 and V is TRBV13; TRBD1 aligns across 7 bases. V was clipped by 2 bases and J by 1 base; unmatched bases: 5. This CDR3 has 15 amino acids. Germline CDR1 reads PRHDT; CDR2 reads FYEKMQ (reference sequence). CDR3 sequence reads: CASSLTGTASYEQYF. In nucleotides, the CDR3 is TGTGCCAGCAGCTTAACCGGGACAGCATCCTACGAGCAGTACTTC.

This clonotype was observed many times. The chain couples TRBV11-2 to TRBJ2-5, with TRBD1 matching over 7 bases. CDR3 length: 15 amino acids. The V gene end was trimmed by 5 bases and the J gene end by 5 bases; junction bases not matched to a gene: 11. Per germline, CDR1 SGHAT and CDR2 FQNNGV. The CDR3 loop reads CASSSGERGQETQYF. The CDR3 DNA reads TGTGCCAGCAGCAGTGGGGAGAGGGGACAGGAGACCCAGTACTTC.

This clonotype was seen at least ten times. The rearrangement joins TRBV5-1 to TRBJ1-5; perhaps TRBD1 as D (5 bases). Germline V gene lookup returns CDR1 SGHRS and CDR2 YFSETQ. The ends were cut back, 3 bases at V and 7 bases at J, with 11 bases in the middle. The CDR3 is 13 amino acids. The CDR3 loop reads CASSWGPGQPQHF. DNA of the CDR3: TGCGCCAGCAGCTGGGGACCAGGACAGCCCCAGCATTTT.

This clonotype was seen at least ten times. This chain links TRBV20-1 with TRBJ2-7; D is perhaps TRBD2 (5 bases). V was pared by 6 bases and J by 3 bases, with 15 bases between. This CDR3 contains 13 residues. Germline V lookup: CDR1 DFQATT, CDR2 SNEGSKA (reference sequence). The CDR3 coding sequence is TGCAGTGCCCACGTCGACGGAGGCTACGAGCAGTACTTC. This gives the protein CSAHVDGGYEQYF.